Listed here is a single TCR beta chain. Its cognate antigen is unknown. Trimming cost V 7 bases and J 7 bases; bases outside gene matches: 7. The CDR3 is 15 residues long. CDR1 is MNHEY, CDR2 SMNVEV, per germline (reference sequence). The PCR contained 60 Vbeta and 13 Jbeta primers. TCRdb keeps only in-frame clones here, not all; method: immunoSEQ multiplex PCR. The table lists hundreds of thousands of clones, approximately 70% of them singletons. This sample was taken from a study of cytomegalovirus exposure and HLA in healthy donors. Overall study findings and caveats: In a later analysis, TCR beta V- and J-gene trimming was associated with a missense DCLRE1C variant.

This chain links TRBV27 with TRBJ2-1, with TRBD2 identical over 13 bases. Sequencing was performed on PBMCs. The receptor comes from a female donor in good health and CMV-seronegative. Here the CDR3 reads CASTLLAGGANEQFF. CDR3 sequence (DNA): TGTGCCAGCACCCTACTAGCGGGAGGGGCGAATGAGCAGTTCTTC.